The subject of this entry is one T cell receptor beta chain. CDR3 length equals 13 residues. Trimming removed 7 bases from V and 7 bases from J, with 14 bases in between. From germline, CDR1 is MNHEY and CDR2 SVGAGI. Noted treatment: roughly 19 received Ad26.COV2.S at low or high dose, single or two shots; roughly 5 received placebo; per-sample allocation not given. All samples were drawn on day 63, counting from the first vaccine or placebo injection. Measured with immunoSEQ multiplex PCR; TCRdb has only the in-frame clones, and not every one. This sample has hundreds of thousands of clones, with 75% to 90% found just once. The sample comes from a study of Ad26.COV2.S vaccination and SARS-CoV-2 variants.

The clonotype was recovered from a person between 18 and 65 years old who received the Ad26.COV2.S COVID-19 vaccine or a placebo. The chain has TRBV6-5 and TRBJ2-1; D gene ambiguous. The sequencing used peripheral blood, collected in a trial of Ad26.COV2.S vaccine versus placebo. The CDR3 sequence: CASINPLSNEQFF. The DNA of the CDR3 is TGTGCCAGCATCAACCCCTTAAGTAATGAGCAGTTCTTC.